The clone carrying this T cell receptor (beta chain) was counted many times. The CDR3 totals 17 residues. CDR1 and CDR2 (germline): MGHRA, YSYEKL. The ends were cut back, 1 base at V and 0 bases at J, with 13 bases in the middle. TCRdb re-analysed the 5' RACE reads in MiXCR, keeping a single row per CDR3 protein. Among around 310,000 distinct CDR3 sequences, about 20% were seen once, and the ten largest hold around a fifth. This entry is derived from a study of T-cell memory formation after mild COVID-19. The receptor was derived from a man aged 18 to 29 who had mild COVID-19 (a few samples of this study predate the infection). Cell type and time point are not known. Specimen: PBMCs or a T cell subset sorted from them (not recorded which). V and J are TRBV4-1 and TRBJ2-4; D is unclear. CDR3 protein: CASSQVRWEAAKNIQYF. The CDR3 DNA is TGCGCCAGCAGCCAAGTCAGATGGGAAGCAGCCAAAAACATTCAGTACTTC.